One sample yielded the 26 T cell receptor beta chains listed below, sequenced in a study of Ad26.COV2.S vaccination and SARS-CoV-2 variants. Sequencing used immunoSEQ multiplex PCR; TCRdb keeps in-frame clones, though not all of them. The sample comprises roughly 380,000 clones, around nine tenths of which are singletons, and less than 4.5% rests with the top ten. Treatment defined: approximately 18 received Ad26.COV2.S at low or high dose, single or two shots; a few received placebo; per-sample allocation not given. Samples analyzed were those drawn on day 63 after the first vaccine or placebo injection. This specimen consisted of peripheral blood, obtained in a trial of Ad26.COV2.S vaccine versus placebo. These receptors all stem from a person aged 18 to 65 who received the Ad26.COV2.S COVID-19 vaccine or a placebo.

This clone appeared a single time. The V and J genes are TRBV6-4 and TRBJ1-3; 9 bases match TRBD1. With 9 bases clipped from V and 4 bases from J, the junction kept 7 bases outside the gene matches. This CDR3 comprises 14 residues. The germline V gene has CDR1 MRHNA and CDR2 SNTAGT. CDR3 sequence: CARRTGTGGNTIYF. The CDR3 DNA sequence: TGTGCCAGAAGAACCGGGACAGGGGGAAACACCATATATTTT.

The rearrangement uses TRBV7-2 and TRBJ1-3; D is undetermined. V lost 1 base, J lost 5 bases, and 9 bases lay in between. Germline lookup yields CDR1 SGHTA and CDR2 FQGNSA. CDR3 length: 14 amino acids. CDR3 sequence reads: CASSLGRLRNTIYF. The DNA for the CDR3 is TGTGCCAGCAGCTTAGGACGTCTTCGAAACACCATATATTTT.

The rearrangement links TRBV5-4 to TRBJ2-3; TRBD2 matches at 8 bases. This CDR3 has 16 residues. CDR1 is SGHNT, CDR2 YYREEE, per germline (reference sequence). Trimming cost V 5 bases and J 5 bases; bases outside gene matches: 13. For the CDR3, the DNA is TGTGCCAGCAGGCCAAAAGCGGGGGCTGGGAAAGATACGCAGTATTTT. Residues: CASRPKAGAGKDTQYF.

The chain couples TRBV7-9 to TRBJ2-3; D is unresolved. Germline CDR1 reads SEHNR; CDR2 reads FQNEAQ (reference sequence). Trimming cost V 5 bases and J 4 bases, with 28 bases left between them. The CDR3 loop spans 19 amino acids. Written as DNA, the CDR3 is TGTGCCAGCAGCACGCGACCCCATTTGACCCACCCAGGCGCAGATACGCAGTATTTT. Protein sequence: CASSTRPHLTHPGADTQYF. The full variable domain, its missing parts supplied by reference TRBV7-9 and TRBJ2-3, is DTGVSQNPRHKITKRGQNVTFRCDPISEHNRLYWYRQTLGQGPEFLTYFQNEAQLEKSRLLSDRFSAERPKGSFSTLEIQRTEQGDSAMYLCASSTRPHLTHPGADTQYFGPGTRLTVL.

The chain joins TRBV30 to TRBJ1-2; no firm D call. Germline V gives CDR1 GTSNPN, CDR2 SVGIG (reference sequence). CDR3 size: 12 residues. The germline V and J ends were trimmed by 1 base and 9 bases, with 12 bases remaining between them. The chain's CDR3 is CAWSALLGRYTF. CDR3 sequence (DNA): TGTGCCTGGAGTGCCCTCCTAGGTCGCTACACCTTC. The variable domain in full, completed from reference TRBV30 and TRBJ1-2, reads SQTIHQWPATLVQPVGSPLSLECTVEGTSNPNLYWYRQAAGRGLQLLFYSVGIGQISSEVPQNLSASRPQDRQFILSSKKLLLSDSGFYLCAWSALLGRYTFGSGTRLTVV.

Concerning this clone itself: Other nucleotide sequences in the sample specify the same CDR3. V and J are TRBV19 and TRBJ1-5, with D unclear. The V and J ends lost 2 bases and 2 bases respectively, with 4 bases between them. The CDR3 extends over 13 amino acids. Germline CDR1 is LNHDA and CDR2 is SQIVND (reference sequence). The CDR3 here is CASSITGNQPQHF. The CDR3 region has the DNA TGTGCCAGTAGTATAACAGGCAATCAGCCCCAGCATTTT.

The CDR3, as DNA: TGTGCCACCAGCCGGGTCCTGCAAGCTTTCTTT. This gives the protein CATSRVLQAFF. The chain has TRBV24-1 and TRBJ1-1, with unresolved D. Trimming cost V 7 bases and J 9 bases, with 11 bases left between them. CDR1 KGHDR and CDR2 SFDVKD come from the germline V gene. The CDR3 extends over 11 amino acids.

The chain couples TRBV12-3 or TRBV12-4 to TRBJ2-5; TRBD1 might be the D (6 bases). Trimming took off 5 bases at V and 5 bases at J, with 12 bases between the two ends. This CDR3 has 13 amino acids. This chain's CDR3 is CASSRNRVETQYF. Written as DNA, the CDR3 is TGTGCCAGCAGTCGCAACAGGGTCGAGACCCAGTACTTC.

This clone was seen a handful of times. The genes are TRBV21-1 and TRBJ2-3. TRBV21-1 is listed as a pseudogene. The CDR3 loop spans 16 amino acids. CDR3 protein: CASSKSMAYYTDTQYF. The DNA of the CDR3 is TGTGCCAGCAGCAAAAGTATGGCGTATTACACAGATACGCAGTATTTT.

V gene TRBV7-3 combines with J gene TRBJ2-5, with a tentative D call TRBD1 (5 bases). Trimming took off 2 bases at V and 5 bases at J, with 12 bases between the two ends. CDR1 and CDR2 (germline): SGHTA, FQGTGA. This CDR3 spans 14 amino acids. This CDR3 reads CASSLQGLDETQYF. The DNA of the CDR3 is TGTGCCAGCAGCTTACAGGGTCTGGATGAGACCCAGTACTTC. The whole variable domain, filled in from reference TRBV7-3 and TRBJ2-5, reads GAGVSQTPSNKVTEKGKYVELRCDPISGHTALYWYRQSLGQGPEFLIYFQGTGAADDSGLPNDRFFAVRPEGSVSTLKIQRTERGDSAVYLCASSLQGLDETQYFGPGTRLLVL.

The rearrangement uses TRBV27 and TRBJ2-3; tentatively, D is TRBD1 (5 bases). The CDR3 contains 14 residues. Germline V CDR1 and CDR2: MNHEY, SMNVEV (reference sequence). V was cut by 5 bases and J by 1 base, with 10 bases left in between. CDR3 nucleotides: TGTGCCAGCAGTCATGACAGAGGCACAGATACGCAGTATTTT. This gives the protein CASSHDRGTDTQYF.

The chain employs TRBV19 and TRBJ1-5; a possible D gene is TRBD1 (5 bases). Germline assignment: CDR1 LNHDA and CDR2 SQIVND (reference sequence). The CDR3 totals 16 residues. V was shortened by 3 bases and J by 0 bases, with 12 bases between the two germline ends. DNA of the CDR3: TGTGCCAGTAGTATTCTTGGGGCCGGTAGCAATCAGCCCCAGCATTTT. The encoded protein is CASSILGAGSNQPQHF. The entire variable domain, with the rest obtained from reference TRBV19 and TRBJ1-5, is as follows: DGGITQSPKYLFRKEGQNVTLSCEQNLNHDAMYWYRQDPGQGLRLIYYSQIVNDFQKGDIAEGYSVSREKKESFPLTVTSAQKNPTAFYLCASSILGAGSNQPQHFGDGTRLSIL.

The chain carries TRBV28 and TRBJ2-5, with 11 nucleotides matching TRBD1. The CDR3 is 15 amino acids. The V and J ends lost 7 bases and 4 bases, in that order; junction bases with no gene match: 8. Germline V CDR1 and CDR2: MDHEN, SYDVKM. The CDR3 DNA is TGTGCCAGCACCGGCGCTGGGACAGGGGGAGAGACCCAGTACTTC. Amino acids: CASTGAGTGGETQYF.

A single count supports this clone. The chain has TRBV19 and TRBJ1-1; a possible D gene is TRBD1 (5 bases). The CDR3 sequence is 13 residues long. CDR1 is LNHDA, CDR2 SQIVND, per germline (reference sequence). V lost 6 bases and J 2 bases, leaving 10 bases between the germline ends. The CDR3, as DNA: TGTGCCAGTAGAAGGGGTATCAACACTGAAGCTTTCTTT. Amino acids: CASRRGINTEAFF. Full variable domain (remainder filled in from reference TRBV19 and TRBJ1-1): DGGITQSPKYLFRKEGQNVTLSCEQNLNHDAMYWYRQDPGQGLRLIYYSQIVNDFQKGDIAEGYSVSREKKESFPLTVTSAQKNPTAFYLCASRRGINTEAFFGQGTRLTVV.

The chain links TRBV5-6 to TRBJ2-3; no firm D call. From germline, CDR1 is SGHDT and CDR2 YYEEEE. The CDR3 totals 12 residues. Trimming took 3 bases from V and 8 from J, leaving 10 bases between them. The CDR3 DNA follows: TGTGCCAGCAGCTCACCGCATGGTACGCAGTATTTT. This translates into CASSSPHGTQYF.

The rearrangement joins TRBV7-6 to TRBJ2-1, with unresolved D. Trimming cost V 1 base and J 6 bases, with 7 bases left between them. The CDR3 has 13 amino acids. Germline loops: CDR1 SGHVS, CDR2 FNYEAQ. CDR3 nucleotide sequence: TGTGCCAGCAGCTTAGTAGCTGGCAATGAGCAGTTCTTC. It translates to CASSLVAGNEQFF.

The V and J genes are TRBV29-1 and TRBJ2-3; D tentatively fits TRBD1 or TRBD2 (6 bases each). The germline V and J ends were trimmed by 4 bases and 2 bases, with 13 bases remaining between them. There are 14 residues in the CDR3. Germline loops: CDR1 SQVTM, CDR2 ANQGSEA. CDR3 residues: CSVGSGAITDTQYF. DNA for the CDR3: TGCAGCGTTGGGTCGGGGGCGATCACAGATACGCAGTATTTT.

This clone was seen only once. V is TRBV7-9 and J is TRBJ2-5; 7 bases align to TRBD1. This CDR3 has 15 residues. CDR1 and CDR2 from the germline V gene are SEHNR and FQNEAQ (reference sequence). The trim removed 5 bases at V and 3 bases at J, leaving 9 bases unmatched. The CDR3 nucleotides read TGTGCCAGCAGCCCCGAAAGGGACAGAGAAGAGACCCAGTACTTC. It yields the protein CASSPERDREETQYF.

The rearrangement links TRBV19 to TRBJ2-7; D is ambiguous. The CDR3 is 14 residues long. The V and J ends lost 2 bases and 3 bases respectively, with 11 bases between them. Germline V gives CDR1 LNHDA, CDR2 SQIVND (reference sequence). CDR3 sequence: CASSIQAVFYEQYF. The CDR3 region has the DNA TGTGCCAGTAGTATACAGGCGGTGTTCTACGAGCAGTACTTC.

This rearrangement joins TRBV19 to TRBJ1-6, with D unresolved. Trimming pared 1 base from V and 6 bases from J, leaving 10 bases between. Germline assignment: CDR1 LNHDA and CDR2 SQIVND (reference sequence). The CDR3 extends over 15 amino acids. The CDR3 DNA reads TGTGCCAGTAGTATAGTTGGGCCAGTTAATTCACCCCTCCACTTT. Protein sequence: CASSIVGPVNSPLHF.

The rearrangement links TRBV5-5 to TRBJ2-7; the match to TRBD1 covers 7 bases. Trimming removed 2 bases from V and 2 bases from J; junction bases left unmatched: 1. The CDR3 covers 13 residues. Germline V gene lookup returns CDR1 SGHKS and CDR2 YYEKEE (reference sequence). The CDR3 region has the DNA TGTGCCAGCAGCTTTGGGACAGCCTACGAGCAGTACTTC. As protein: CASSFGTAYEQYF.

The V gene is TRBV28, the J gene TRBJ2-3; 7 bases map to TRBD1. Germline V gene data show CDR1 as MDHEN and CDR2 as SYDVKM. This CDR3 contains 15 residues. After removal of 3 bases from V and 3 bases from J, the junction contained 6 bases not matched to a gene. CDR3 amino acids: CASSFRGTQTDTQYF. DNA of the CDR3: TGTGCCAGCAGTTTCAGGGGGACCCAAACAGATACGCAGTATTTT.

The count of this clone is one. The V gene is TRBV6-5, the J gene TRBJ1-5, with D perhaps TRBD1 (5 bases). The CDR3 spans 15 residues. The V end lost 0 bases, the J end lost 6 bases, and 12 bases lay between the germline ends. Germline CDR1 is MNHEY and CDR2 is SVGAGI. CDR3 loop: CASSYSGQGGQPQHF. CDR3 nucleotides: TGTGCCAGCAGTTACTCGGGGCAGGGTGGTCAGCCCCAGCATTTT.

The rearrangement links TRBV7-3 to TRBJ2-7, with TRBD2 matching 7 bases. The CDR3 has 15 amino acids. The ends lost 6 bases at V and 5 bases at J; junction bases unmatched: 13. CDR1 SGHTA and CDR2 FQGTGA come from the germline V gene. As DNA, the CDR3 is TGTGCCAGCAGACAAACCTCTGCGGGGGTCCACGAGCAGTACTTC. Amino acids: CASRQTSAGVHEQYF.

The gene calls are TRBV15 and TRBJ2-1, with TRBD2 as a possible D gene (6 bases). CDR3 size: 17 residues. Germline V gene data show CDR1 as LNHNV and CDR2 as YYDKDF (reference sequence). V lost 0 bases and J lost 4, with 16 bases in between. CDR3 coding DNA: TGTGCCACCAGCAGAGATCTCGGCGGGGAGACTTACAATGAGCAGTTCTTC. Amino acid sequence: CATSRDLGGETYNEQFF.

The rearrangement joins TRBV6-5 to TRBJ1-1; 9 nucleotides line up with TRBD1. Germline V gene sequence: CDR1 MNHEY, CDR2 SVGAGI. This CDR3 comprises 15 residues. V was clipped by 2 bases and J by 4 bases; unmatched bases: 5. CDR3: CASSYLGQGGTEAFF. CDR3 sequence (DNA): TGTGCCAGCAGTTACCTGGGACAGGGAGGCACTGAAGCTTTCTTT.